This T cell receptor (beta chain) came from a study of T cell repertoires in cytomegalovirus infection. About the study: HLA-C-restricted CMV epitopes, recently identified, and well-studied HLA-B-restricted ones were used by the study. In public TCR beta signatures, there were indications of both CMV infection and matching HLA type.

About this clonotype: What it recognizes is unknown.

Overall study findings and caveats: Ex vivo responses were dominated by HLA-C-restricted CMV-specific TCR beta clonotypes.

TCRdb re-called the reads through MiXCR, storing one row per CDR3 protein. This sample yields more than 35,000 distinct CDR3 sequences, of which about 50% are seen a single time; around 90% belongs to the top ten. V was trimmed by 3 bases and J by 3 bases, leaving 20 bases between them. Germline values: CDR1 MNHNS, CDR2 SASEGT. This CDR3 has 17 residues. This receptor was obtained from a human donor in good health (CMV status not recorded). Some clones in this sample may be carry-over from other donors' samples. This chain links TRBV6-1 with TRBJ2-5, with D unresolved. This specimen was CD8+ T cells from cultured PBMCs, taken from culture after CMV antigen stimulation. The CDR3: CASSEYGPAEAKETQYF. The DNA of the CDR3 is TGTGCCAGCAGTGAGTACGGACCCGCCGAAGCTAAAGAGACCCAGTACTTC.